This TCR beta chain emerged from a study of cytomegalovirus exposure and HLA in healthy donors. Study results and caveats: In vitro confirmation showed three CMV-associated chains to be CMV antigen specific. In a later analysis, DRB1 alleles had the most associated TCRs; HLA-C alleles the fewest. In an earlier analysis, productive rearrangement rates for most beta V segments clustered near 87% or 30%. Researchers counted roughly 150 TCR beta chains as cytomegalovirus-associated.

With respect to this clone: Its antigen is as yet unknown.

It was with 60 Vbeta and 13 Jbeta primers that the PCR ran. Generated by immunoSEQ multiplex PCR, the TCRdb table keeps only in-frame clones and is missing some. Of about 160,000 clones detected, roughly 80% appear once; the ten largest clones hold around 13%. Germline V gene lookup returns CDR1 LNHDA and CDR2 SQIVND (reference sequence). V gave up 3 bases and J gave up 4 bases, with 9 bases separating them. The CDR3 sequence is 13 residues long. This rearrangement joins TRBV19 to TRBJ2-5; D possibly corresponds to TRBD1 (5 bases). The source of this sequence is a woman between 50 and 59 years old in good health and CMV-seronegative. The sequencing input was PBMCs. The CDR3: CASSMQGAETQYF. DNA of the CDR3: TGTGCCAGTAGTATGCAAGGGGCAGAGACCCAGTACTTC.